The sample holds a few counts of the clone carrying this T cell receptor beta chain. Its target is unknown. The isolated RNA, all of it, was reverse transcribed, so expressed TCRB transcripts were what got sequenced. Data came from immunoSEQ multiplex PCR; TCRdb stores just in-frame clones and leaves some out. Among some 350,000 clones listed, approximately 13% were seen once. Trimming took off 6 bases at V and 5 bases at J, with 10 bases between the two ends. Germline V gene data show CDR1 as KGHSH and CDR2 as LQKENI. The CDR3 contains 13 residues. This sample was taken from a study of beta chain features in type 1 diabetes. Study outcomes and limitations: Comparison showed that naive, central memory and Treg TCRB repertoires appeared more similar among patients than among healthy donors. Type 1 diabetes patients had TCRB CDR3s that were shorter (moderately but significantly so) in all four CD4+ subsets. More deletions and fewer insertions at VDJ junctions were found in patients with type 1 diabetes.

Sequencing was done on a sample of naive CD4+ T cells from blood. This sequence originates from a woman under 30 with type 1 diabetes. V usage is TRBV18 and J usage is TRBJ2-2; maybe TRBD2 (6 bases). Here the CDR3 DNA reads TGTGCCAGCTCTGATAGCGGAACCGGGGAGCTGTTTTTT. It yields the protein CASSDSGTGELFF.